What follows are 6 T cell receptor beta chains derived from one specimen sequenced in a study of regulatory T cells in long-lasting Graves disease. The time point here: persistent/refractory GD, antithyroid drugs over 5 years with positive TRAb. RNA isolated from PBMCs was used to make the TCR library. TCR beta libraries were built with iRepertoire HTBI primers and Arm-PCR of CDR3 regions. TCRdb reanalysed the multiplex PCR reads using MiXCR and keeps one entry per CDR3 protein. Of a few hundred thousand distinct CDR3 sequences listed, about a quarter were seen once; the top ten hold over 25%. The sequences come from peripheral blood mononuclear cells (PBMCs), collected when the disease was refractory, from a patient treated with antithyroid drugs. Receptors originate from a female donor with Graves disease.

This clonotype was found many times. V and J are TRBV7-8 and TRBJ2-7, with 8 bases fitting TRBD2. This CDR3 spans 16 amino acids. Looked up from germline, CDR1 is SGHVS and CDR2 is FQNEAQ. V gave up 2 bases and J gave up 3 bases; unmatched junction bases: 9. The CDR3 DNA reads TGTGCCAGCAGCTTACGACGGACTAGCCGGGTCTACGAGCAGTACTTC. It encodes CASSLRRTSRVYEQYF.

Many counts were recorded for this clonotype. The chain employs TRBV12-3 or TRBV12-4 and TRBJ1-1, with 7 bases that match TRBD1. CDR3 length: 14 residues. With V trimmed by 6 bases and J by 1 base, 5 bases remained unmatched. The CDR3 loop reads CASSPGQRNTEAFF. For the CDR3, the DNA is TGTGCCAGCAGCCCGGGACAGCGGAACACTGAAGCTTTCTTT.

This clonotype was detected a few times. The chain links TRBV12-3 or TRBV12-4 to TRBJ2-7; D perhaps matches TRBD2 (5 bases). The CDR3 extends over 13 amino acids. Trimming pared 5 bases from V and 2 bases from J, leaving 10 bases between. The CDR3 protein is CASSKPGTYEQYF. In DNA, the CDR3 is TGTGCCAGCAGTAAACCCGGGACCTACGAGCAGTACTTC.

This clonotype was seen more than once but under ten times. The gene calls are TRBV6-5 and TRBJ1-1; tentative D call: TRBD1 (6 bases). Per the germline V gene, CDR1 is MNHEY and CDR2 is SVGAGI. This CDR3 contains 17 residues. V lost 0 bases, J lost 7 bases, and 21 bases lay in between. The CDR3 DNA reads TGTGCCAGCAGTTACTCGGGGGCGCGGTCGGTTATCGGTGAAGCTTTCTTT. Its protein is CASSYSGARSVIGEAFF.

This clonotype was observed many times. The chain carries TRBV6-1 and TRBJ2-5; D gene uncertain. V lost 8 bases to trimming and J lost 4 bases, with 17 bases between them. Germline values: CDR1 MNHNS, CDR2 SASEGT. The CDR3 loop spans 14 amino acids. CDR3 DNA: TGTGCCAGCGGAAAAGGCATCGACCCAGAGACCCAGTACTTC. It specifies CASGKGIDPETQYF.

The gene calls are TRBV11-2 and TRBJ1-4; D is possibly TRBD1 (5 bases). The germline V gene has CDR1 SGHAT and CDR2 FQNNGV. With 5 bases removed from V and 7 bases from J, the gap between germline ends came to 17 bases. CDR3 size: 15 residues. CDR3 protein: CASSPGTRGVEKLFF. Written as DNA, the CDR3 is TGTGCCAGCAGCCCGGGGACTCGGGGAGTTGAAAAACTGTTTTTT.